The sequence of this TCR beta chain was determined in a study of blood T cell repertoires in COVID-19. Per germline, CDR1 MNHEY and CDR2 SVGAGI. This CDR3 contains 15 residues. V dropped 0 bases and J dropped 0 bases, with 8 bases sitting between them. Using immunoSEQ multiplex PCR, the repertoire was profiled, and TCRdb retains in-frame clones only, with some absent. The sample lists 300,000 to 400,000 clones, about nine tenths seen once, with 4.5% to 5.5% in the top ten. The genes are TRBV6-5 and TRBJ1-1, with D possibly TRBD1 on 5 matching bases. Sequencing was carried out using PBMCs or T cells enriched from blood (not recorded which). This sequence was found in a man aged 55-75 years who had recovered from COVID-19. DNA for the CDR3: TGTGCCAGCAGTTACTCCCGGGGGTTGAACACTGAAGCTTTCTTT. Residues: CASSYSRGLNTEAFF.